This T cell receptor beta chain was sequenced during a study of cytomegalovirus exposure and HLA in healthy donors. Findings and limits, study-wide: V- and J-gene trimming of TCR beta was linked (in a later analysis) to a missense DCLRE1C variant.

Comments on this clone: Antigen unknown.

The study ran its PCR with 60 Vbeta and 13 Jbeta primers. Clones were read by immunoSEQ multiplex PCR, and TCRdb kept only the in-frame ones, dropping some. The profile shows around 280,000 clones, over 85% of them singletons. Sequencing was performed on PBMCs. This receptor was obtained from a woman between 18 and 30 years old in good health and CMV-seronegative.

CDR3 in amino acids: CASSFLQNTPLHF. The CDR3, as DNA: TGTGCCAGCAGCTTTCTACAGAACACACCCCTCCACTTT. The rearrangement joins TRBV5-6 to TRBJ1-6; D unclear. Trimming took off 2 bases at V and 11 bases at J, with 11 bases between the two ends. CDR1 is SGHDT, CDR2 YYEEEE, per germline. The CDR3 consists of 13 residues.